Here is one T cell receptor beta chain with its context. Antigen specificity is unknown. The germline gives CDR1 MNHEY, CDR2 SMNVEV (reference sequence). The J segment lost 2 bases and the V segment lost 6 bases, leaving 5 bases of the junction unmatched. The CDR3 loop spans 16 amino acids. MiXCR, applied by TCRdb to the RT-PCR reads, yields one record per CDR3 protein. The sample lists 400,000 to 550,000 distinct CDR3 sequences, 25% seen once, with 1.9% in the top ten. This record comes from a study of response to subunit inactivated influenza vaccine. Study-wide points: Every seasonal influenza vaccination brings in few new T cells, the authors suggested.

Source: CD4+ T cells sorted from PBMCs, taken roughly 5 days after vaccination. This receptor was identified in a man aged 45-60 years who received an inactivated influenza vaccine. The V gene is TRBV27, the J gene TRBJ2-1; the match to TRBD2 covers 12 bases. CDR3 in DNA: TGTGCCAGCAGGACCCCTAGCGGGAGGGCCTACAATGAGCAGTTCTTC. Its translation: CASRTPSGRAYNEQFF.